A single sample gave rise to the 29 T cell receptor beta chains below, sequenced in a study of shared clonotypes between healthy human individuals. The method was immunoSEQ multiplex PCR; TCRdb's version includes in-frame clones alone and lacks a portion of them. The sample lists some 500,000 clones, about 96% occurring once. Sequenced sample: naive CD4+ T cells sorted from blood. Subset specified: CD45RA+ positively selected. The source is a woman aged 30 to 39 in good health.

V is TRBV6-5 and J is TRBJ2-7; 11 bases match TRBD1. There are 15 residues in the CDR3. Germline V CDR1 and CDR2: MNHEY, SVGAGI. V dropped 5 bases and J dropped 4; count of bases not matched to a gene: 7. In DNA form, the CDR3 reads TGTGCCAGCAGTACCCCCGGGACAGGGGGATACGAGCAGTACTTC. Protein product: CASSTPGTGGYEQYF.

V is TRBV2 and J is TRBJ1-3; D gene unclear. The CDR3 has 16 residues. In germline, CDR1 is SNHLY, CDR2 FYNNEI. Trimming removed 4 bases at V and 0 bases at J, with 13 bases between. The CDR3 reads CASSGLGKSSGNTIYF. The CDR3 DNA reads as TGTGCCAGCAGTGGCCTTGGGAAAAGCTCTGGAAACACCATATATTTT.

The CDR3 loop reads CASSSPGRRNTEAFF. The CDR3 region has the DNA TGTGCCAGCAGCTCCCCGGGACGTAGGAACACTGAAGCTTTCTTT. The chain combines TRBV5-8 with TRBJ1-1; D is perhaps TRBD1 (5 bases). The germline gives CDR1 SGHTS, CDR2 YDEGEE. The CDR3 totals 15 residues. V lost 3 bases to trimming and J lost 1 base, with 13 bases between them.

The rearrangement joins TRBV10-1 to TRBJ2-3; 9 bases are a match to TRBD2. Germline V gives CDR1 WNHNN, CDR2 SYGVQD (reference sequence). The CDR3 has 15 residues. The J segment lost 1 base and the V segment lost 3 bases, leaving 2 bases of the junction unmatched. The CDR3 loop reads CASSDPSGGTDTQYF. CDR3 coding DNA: TGCGCCAGCAGTGATCCTAGCGGGGGCACAGATACGCAGTATTTT.

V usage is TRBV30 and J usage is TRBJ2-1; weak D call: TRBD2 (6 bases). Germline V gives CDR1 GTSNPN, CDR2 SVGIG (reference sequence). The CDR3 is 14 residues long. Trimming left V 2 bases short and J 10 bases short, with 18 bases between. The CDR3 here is CAWSSHGLGGEQFF. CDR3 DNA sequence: TGTGCCTGGAGTTCTCACGGTCTAGGAGGGGAGCAGTTCTTC.

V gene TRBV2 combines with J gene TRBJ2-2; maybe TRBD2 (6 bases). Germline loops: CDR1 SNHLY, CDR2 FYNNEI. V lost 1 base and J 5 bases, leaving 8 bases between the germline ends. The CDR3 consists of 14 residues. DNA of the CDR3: TGTGCCAGCAGTGAAGGTGGGAGGACCGGGGAGCTGTTTTTT. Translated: CASSEGGRTGELFF.

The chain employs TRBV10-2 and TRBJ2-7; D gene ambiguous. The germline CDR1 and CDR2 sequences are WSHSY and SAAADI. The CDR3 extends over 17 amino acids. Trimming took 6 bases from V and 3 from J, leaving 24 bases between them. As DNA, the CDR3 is TGCGCCAGCAGCCAAACTACCCACGGACCGAATATCTACGAGCAGTACTTC. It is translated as CASSQTTHGPNIYEQYF.

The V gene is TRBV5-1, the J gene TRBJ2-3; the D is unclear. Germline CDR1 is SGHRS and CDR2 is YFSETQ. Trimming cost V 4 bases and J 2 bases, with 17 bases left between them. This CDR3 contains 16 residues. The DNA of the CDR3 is TGCGCCAGCAGCCCCGGCCCCCAGCGAACCACAGATACGCAGTATTTT. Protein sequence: CASSPGPQRTTDTQYF.

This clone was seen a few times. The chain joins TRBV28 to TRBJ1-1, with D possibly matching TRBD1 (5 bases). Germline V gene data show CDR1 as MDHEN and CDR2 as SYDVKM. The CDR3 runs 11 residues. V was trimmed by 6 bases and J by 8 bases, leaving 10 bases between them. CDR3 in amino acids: CASRRWTEAFF. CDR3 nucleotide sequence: TGTGCCAGCAGACGTTGGACAGAAGCTTTCTTT.

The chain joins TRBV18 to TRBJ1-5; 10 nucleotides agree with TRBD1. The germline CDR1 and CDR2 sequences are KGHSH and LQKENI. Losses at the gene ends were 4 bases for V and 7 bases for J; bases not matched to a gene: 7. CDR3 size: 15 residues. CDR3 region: CASSRQTGGEQPQHF. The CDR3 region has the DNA TGTGCCAGCTCACGACAGACAGGGGGCGAGCAGCCCCAGCATTTT.

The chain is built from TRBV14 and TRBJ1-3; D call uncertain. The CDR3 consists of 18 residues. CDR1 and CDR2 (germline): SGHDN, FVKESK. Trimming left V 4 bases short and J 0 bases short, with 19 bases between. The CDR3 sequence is CASSPRLKISTSGNTIYF. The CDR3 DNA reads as TGTGCCAGCAGCCCCCGACTAAAAATTTCAACCTCTGGAAACACCATATATTTT.

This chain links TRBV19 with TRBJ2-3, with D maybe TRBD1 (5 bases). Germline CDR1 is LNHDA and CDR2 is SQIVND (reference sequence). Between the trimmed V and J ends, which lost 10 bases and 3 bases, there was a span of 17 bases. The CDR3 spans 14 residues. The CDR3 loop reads CATARQGRTDTQYF. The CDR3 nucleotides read TGTGCCACCGCCAGGCAGGGAAGGACAGATACGCAGTATTTT.

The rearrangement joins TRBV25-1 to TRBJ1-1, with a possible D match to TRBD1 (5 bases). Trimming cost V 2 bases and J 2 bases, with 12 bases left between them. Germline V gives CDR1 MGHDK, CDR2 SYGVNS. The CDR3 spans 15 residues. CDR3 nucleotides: TGTGCCAGCAGTGAAGCCTCGGGGGTAAACACTGAAGCTTTCTTT. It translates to CASSEASGVNTEAFF.

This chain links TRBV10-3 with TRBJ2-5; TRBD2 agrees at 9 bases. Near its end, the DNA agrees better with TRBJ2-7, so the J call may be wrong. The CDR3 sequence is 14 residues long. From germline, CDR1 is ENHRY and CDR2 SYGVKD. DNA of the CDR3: TGTGCCATCAGTGCGCCTAGCGGGACTGGCGAGCAGTACTTC. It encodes CAISAPSGTGEQYF.

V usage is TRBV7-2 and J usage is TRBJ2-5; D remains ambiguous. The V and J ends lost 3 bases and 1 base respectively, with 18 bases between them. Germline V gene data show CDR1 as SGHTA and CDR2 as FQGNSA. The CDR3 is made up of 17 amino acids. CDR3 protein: CASSFFLLTEAQETQYF. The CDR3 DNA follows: TGTGCCAGCAGCTTCTTCCTCCTTACGGAAGCCCAAGAGACCCAGTACTTC. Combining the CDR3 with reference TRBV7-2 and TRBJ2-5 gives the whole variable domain GAGVSQSPSNKVTEKGKDVELRCDPISGHTALYWYRQSLGQGLEFLIYFQGNSAPDKSGLPSDRFSAERTGGSVSTLTIQRTQQEDSAVYLCASSFFLLTEAQETQYFGPGTRLLVL.

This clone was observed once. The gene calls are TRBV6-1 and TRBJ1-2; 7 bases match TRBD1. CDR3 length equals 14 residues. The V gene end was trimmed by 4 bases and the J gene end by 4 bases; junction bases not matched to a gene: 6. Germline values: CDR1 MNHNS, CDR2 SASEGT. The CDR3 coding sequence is TGTGCCAGCAGTGTAGACAGGGAATCCTATGGCTACACCTTC. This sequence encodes CASSVDRESYGYTF.

The CDR3 is CASSETAGYGYTF. The CDR3 DNA sequence: TGTGCCAGCAGTGAAACCGCAGGCTATGGCTACACCTTC. V is TRBV2 and J is TRBJ1-2, with D unresolved. Germline CDR1 and CDR2: SNHLY and FYNNEI. Trimming cost V 2 bases and J 4 bases, with 8 bases left between them. This CDR3 contains 13 residues. The variable domain in full, with the rest retrieved from reference TRBV2 and TRBJ1-2, is EPEVTQTPSHQVTQMGQEVILRCVPISNHLYFYWYRQILGQKVEFLVSFYNNEISEKSEIFDDQFSVERPDGSNFTLKIRSTKLEDSAMYFCASSETAGYGYTFGSGTRLTVV.

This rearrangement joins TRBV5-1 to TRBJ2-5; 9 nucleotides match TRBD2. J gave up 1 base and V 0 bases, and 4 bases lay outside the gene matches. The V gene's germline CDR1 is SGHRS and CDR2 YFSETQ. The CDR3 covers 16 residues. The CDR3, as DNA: TGCGCCAGCAGCTTGGGGGCAGCGGGAGGCCAAGAGACCCAGTACTTC. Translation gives CASSLGAAGGQETQYF.

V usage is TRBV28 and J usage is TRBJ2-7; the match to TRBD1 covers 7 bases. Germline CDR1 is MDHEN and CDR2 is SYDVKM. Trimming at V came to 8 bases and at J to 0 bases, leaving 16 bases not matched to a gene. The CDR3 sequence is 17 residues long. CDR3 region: CASSGTENYQTSYEQYF. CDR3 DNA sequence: TGTGCCAGCTCCGGGACAGAAAATTACCAAACCTCCTACGAGCAGTACTTC.

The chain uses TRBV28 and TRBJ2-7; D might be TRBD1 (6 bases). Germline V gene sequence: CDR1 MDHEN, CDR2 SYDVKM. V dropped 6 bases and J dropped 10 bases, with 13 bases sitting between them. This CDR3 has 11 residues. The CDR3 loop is CASRTADSQYF. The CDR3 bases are TGTGCCAGCAGGACCGCGGACAGCCAGTACTTC.

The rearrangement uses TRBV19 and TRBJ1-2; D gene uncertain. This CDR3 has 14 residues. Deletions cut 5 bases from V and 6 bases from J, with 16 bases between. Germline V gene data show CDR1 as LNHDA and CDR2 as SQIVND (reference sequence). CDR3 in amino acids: CASSPPPGFNGYTF. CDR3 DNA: TGTGCCAGTAGTCCGCCGCCGGGGTTTAATGGCTACACCTTC.

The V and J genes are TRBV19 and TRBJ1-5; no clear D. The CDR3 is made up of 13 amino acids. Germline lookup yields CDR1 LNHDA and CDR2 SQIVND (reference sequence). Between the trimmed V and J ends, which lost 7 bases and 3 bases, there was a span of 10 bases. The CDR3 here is CASTSGNNQPQHF. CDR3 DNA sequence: TGTGCCAGTACCTCCGGGAACAATCAGCCCCAGCATTTT.

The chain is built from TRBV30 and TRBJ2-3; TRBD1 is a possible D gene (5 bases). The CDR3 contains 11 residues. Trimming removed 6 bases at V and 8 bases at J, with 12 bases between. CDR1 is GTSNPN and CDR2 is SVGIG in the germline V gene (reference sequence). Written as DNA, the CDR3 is TGTGCCTGTGGGGCCGGTCGTACGCAGTATTTT. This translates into CACGAGRTQYF.

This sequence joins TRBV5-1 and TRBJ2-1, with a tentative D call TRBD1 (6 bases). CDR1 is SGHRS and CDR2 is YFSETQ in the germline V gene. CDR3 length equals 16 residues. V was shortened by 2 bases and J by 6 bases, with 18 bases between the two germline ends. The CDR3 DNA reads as TGCGCCAGCAGCTTTCTTCGTGGGGGCCTGGGCAATGAGCAGTTCTTC. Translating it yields CASSFLRGGLGNEQFF.

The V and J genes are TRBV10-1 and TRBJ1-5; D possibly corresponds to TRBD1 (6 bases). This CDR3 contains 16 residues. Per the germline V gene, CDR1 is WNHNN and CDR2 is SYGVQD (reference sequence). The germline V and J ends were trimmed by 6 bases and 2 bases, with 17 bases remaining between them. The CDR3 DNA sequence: TGCGCCAGCAGGACAGGATTCAAAAGGGGCAATCAGCCCCAGCATTTT. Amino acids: CASRTGFKRGNQPQHF.

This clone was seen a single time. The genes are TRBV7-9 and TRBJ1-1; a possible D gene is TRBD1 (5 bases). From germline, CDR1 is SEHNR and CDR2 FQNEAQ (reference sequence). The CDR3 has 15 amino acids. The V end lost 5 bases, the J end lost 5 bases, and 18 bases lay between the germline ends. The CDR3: CASSQRGGVRTEAFF. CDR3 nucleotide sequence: TGTGCCAGCAGCCAACGGGGGGGAGTACGGACTGAAGCTTTCTTT.

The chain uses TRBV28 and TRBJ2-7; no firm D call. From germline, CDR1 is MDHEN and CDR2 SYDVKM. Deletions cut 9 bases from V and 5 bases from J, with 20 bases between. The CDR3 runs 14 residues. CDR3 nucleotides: TGTGCCAGTCGGTTTCGGAAATCAGCAGACGAGCAGTACTTC. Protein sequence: CASRFRKSADEQYF.

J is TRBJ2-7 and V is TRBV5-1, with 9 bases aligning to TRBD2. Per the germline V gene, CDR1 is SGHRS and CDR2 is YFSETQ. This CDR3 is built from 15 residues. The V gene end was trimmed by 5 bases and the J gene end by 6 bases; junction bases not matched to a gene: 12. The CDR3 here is CASRPLAGGSGEQYF. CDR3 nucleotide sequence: TGCGCCAGCAGGCCACTGGCGGGAGGGAGTGGCGAGCAGTACTTC.

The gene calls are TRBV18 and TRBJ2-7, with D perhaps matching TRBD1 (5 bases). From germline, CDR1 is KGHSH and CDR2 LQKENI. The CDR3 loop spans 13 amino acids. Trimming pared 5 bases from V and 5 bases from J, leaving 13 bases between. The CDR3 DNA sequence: TGTGCCAGCTCAACCGCAGGGTACCACGAGCAGTACTTC. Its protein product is CASSTAGYHEQYF.